The entry below describes one T cell receptor beta chain. Its antigen is as yet unknown. Stated time point: baseline pretreatment blood. Documented treatment: 15 Gy SBRT to primary tumor, nephrectomy 4 weeks later. The germline gives CDR1 SGHTA, CDR2 FQGNSA. The CDR3 is made up of 14 amino acids. Trimming stripped 3 bases from V and 1 base from J, with 9 bases between. Clones were read by immunoSEQ multiplex PCR, and TCRdb kept only the in-frame ones, dropping some. The sample records about 130,000 clones, roughly 90% being singletons. This entry belongs to a study of radiation and T cells in renal cell carcinoma. Study-wide findings and caveats: In blood, top tumor clones expanded by 2 weeks, shrinking by 4.

This sequence joins TRBV7-2 and TRBJ1-1; D is unclear. The source was blood, collected from a patient whose treatment included radiotherapy and nephrectomy. The sequence derives from a woman in her forties or fifties with renal cell carcinoma. The CDR3 spells CASSFAWGNTEAFF. The CDR3 nucleotides read TGTGCCAGCAGCTTCGCCTGGGGGAACACTGAAGCTTTCTTT.